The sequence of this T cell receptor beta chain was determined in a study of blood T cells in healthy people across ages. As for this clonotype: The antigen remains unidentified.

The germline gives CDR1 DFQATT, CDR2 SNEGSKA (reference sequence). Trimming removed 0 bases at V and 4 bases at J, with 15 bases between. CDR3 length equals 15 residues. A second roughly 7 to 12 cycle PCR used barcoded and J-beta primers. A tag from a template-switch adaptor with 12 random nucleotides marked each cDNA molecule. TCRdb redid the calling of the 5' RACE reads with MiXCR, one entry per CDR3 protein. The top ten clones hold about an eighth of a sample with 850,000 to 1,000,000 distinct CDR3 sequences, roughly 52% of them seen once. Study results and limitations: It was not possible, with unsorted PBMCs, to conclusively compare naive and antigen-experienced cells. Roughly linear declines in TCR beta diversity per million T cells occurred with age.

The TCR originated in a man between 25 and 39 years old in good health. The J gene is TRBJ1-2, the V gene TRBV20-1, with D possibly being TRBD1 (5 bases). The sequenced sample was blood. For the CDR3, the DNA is TGCAGTGCTAGAGATGGGGCAGAAGATCCCTATGGCTACACCTTC. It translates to CSARDGAEDPYGYTF.